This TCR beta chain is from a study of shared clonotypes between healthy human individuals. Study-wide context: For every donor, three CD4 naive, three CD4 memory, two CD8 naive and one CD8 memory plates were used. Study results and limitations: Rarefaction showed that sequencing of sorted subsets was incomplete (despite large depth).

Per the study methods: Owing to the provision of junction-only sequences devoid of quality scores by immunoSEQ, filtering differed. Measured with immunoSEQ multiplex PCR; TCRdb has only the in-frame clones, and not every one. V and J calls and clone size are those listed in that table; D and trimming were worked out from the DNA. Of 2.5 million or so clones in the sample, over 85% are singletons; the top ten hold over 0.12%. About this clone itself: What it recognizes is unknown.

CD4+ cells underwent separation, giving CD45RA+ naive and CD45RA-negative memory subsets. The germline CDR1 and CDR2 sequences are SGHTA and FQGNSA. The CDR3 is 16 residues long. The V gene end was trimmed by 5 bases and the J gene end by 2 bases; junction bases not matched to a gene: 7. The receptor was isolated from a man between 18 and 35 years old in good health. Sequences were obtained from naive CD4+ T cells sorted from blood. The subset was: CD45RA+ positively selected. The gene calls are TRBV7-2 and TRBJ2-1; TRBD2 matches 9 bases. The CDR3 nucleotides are TGTGCCAGCAGCCGTTTAGCGGGGGTAACCTACAATGAGCAGTTCTTC. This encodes CASSRLAGVTYNEQFF. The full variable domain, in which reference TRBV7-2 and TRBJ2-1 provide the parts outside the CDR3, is GAGVSQSPSNKVTEKGKDVELRCDPISGHTALYWYRQSLGQGLEFLIYFQGNSAPDKSGLPSDRFSAERTGGSVSTLTIQRTQQEDSAVYLCASSRLAGVTYNEQFFGPGTRLTVL.